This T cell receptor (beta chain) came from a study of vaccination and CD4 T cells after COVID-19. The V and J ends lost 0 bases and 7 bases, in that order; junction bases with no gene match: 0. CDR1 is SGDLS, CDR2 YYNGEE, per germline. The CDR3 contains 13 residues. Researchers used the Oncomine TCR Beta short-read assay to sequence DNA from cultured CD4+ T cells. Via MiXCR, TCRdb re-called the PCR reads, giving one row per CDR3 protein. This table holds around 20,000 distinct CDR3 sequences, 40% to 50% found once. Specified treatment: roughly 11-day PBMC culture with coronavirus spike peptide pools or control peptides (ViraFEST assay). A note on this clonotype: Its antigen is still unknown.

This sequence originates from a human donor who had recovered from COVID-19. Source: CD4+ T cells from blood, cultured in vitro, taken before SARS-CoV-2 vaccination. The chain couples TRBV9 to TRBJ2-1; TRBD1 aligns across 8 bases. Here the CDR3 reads CASSVGDRNEQFF. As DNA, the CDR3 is TGTGCCAGCAGCGTAGGGGACAGGAATGAGCAGTTCTTC.